The 5 T cell receptor beta chains below were found in one sample sequenced in a study of PD-1 blockade in classical Hodgkin lymphoma. The table came from immunoSEQ multiplex PCR; TCRdb's copy has only in-frame clones and leaves some out. This sample carries around 50,000 clones, 75% to 95% of them seen once, and the ten largest clones take about 10%. Every patient had relapsed following autologous stem cell transplantation, and cohorts differed in brentuximab vedotin exposure. Specimen: peripheral blood mononuclear cells (PBMCs), collected before the second cycle of nivolumab. These TCRs come from a human donor with classical Hodgkin lymphoma.

The chain links TRBV25-1 to TRBJ2-3, with D uncertain. The V end lost 3 bases, the J end lost 1 base, and 8 bases lay between the germline ends. CDR3 length equals 14 residues. CDR1 is MGHDK and CDR2 is SYGVNS in the germline V gene. CDR3 amino acids: CASSDFGGTDTQYF. CDR3 sequence (DNA): TGTGCCAGCAGTGATTTTGGCGGCACAGATACGCAGTATTTT.

This clone is a singleton in its sample. The chain recombines TRBV7-6 with TRBJ1-6; unclear D gene. Trimming pared 5 bases from V and 3 bases from J, leaving 11 bases between. The germline CDR1 and CDR2 sequences are SGHVS and FNYEAQ. The CDR3 is made up of 15 amino acids. CDR3 sequence: CASSMNDFYNSPLHF. DNA of the CDR3: TGTGCCAGCAGCATGAACGACTTCTATAATTCACCCCTCCACTTT.

The chain employs TRBV5-4 and TRBJ2-7; 10 nucleotides line up with TRBD2. Germline trimming cut 4 bases from V and 2 bases from J; bases unmatched to any gene: 6. This CDR3 is built from 15 residues. Germline V gene sequence: CDR1 SGHNT, CDR2 YYREEE (reference sequence). CDR3 residues: CASSPRTSGTYEQYF. The CDR3 nucleotides are TGTGCCAGCAGCCCGAGGACTAGCGGTACCTACGAGCAGTACTTC.

The gene calls are TRBV27 and TRBJ2-2; a possible D gene is TRBD1 (5 bases). The V end lost 5 bases, the J end lost 5 bases, and 9 bases lay between the germline ends. From germline, CDR1 is MNHEY and CDR2 SMNVEV (reference sequence). CDR3 length: 13 amino acids. CDR3 sequence (DNA): TGTGCCAGCAGTCTAAGACAGACCGGGGAGCTGTTTTTT. It translates to CASSLRQTGELFF.

The rearrangement links TRBV6-5 to TRBJ1-2; possible D gene TRBD1, 5 bases. Germline V lookup: CDR1 MNHEY, CDR2 SVGAGI. The CDR3 length is 13 residues. Trimming pared 2 bases from V and 2 bases from J, leaving 6 bases between. Here the CDR3 reads CASSYGGNYGYTF. The CDR3 coding sequence is TGTGCCAGCAGTTACGGGGGGAACTATGGCTACACCTTC.